This T cell receptor beta chain was documented in a study of T cell responses to AZD1222 COVID-19 vaccine. V lost 3 bases to trimming and J lost 0 bases, with 11 bases between them. Germline V gene data show CDR1 as WSHSY and CDR2 as SAAADI. The CDR3 consists of 15 residues. TCRdb's copy holds only in-frame clones and misses some; the assay was immunoSEQ multiplex PCR. This sample yields fewer than 150,000 clones, of which around nine tenths are seen a single time; about 4.8% belongs to the top ten. The sequencing here drew on peripheral blood, taken on day 0 of AZD1222 vaccination. The receptor was derived from an adult in good health. The rearrangement joins TRBV10-2 to TRBJ1-1; D not resolved. CDR3 bases: TGCGCCAGCAGTGACAGGCCTCCAATGAACACTGAAGCTTTCTTT. Protein sequence: CASSDRPPMNTEAFF.